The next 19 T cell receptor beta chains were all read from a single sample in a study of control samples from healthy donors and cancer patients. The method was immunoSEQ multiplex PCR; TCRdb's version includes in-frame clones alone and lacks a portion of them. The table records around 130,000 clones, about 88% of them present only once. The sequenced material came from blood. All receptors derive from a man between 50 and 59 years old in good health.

CDR3: CASSQVRANTGELFF. The CDR3 coding sequence is TGTGCCAGCAGCCAAGTGCGTGCGAACACCGGGGAGCTGTTTTTT. The chain has TRBV3-1 (or the pseudogene TRBV3-2) and TRBJ2-2; D gene uncertain. CDR3 size: 15 residues. Germline values: CDR1 LGHDT, CDR2 YNNKEL (reference sequence). Trimming stripped 1 base from V and 0 bases from J, with 6 bases between.

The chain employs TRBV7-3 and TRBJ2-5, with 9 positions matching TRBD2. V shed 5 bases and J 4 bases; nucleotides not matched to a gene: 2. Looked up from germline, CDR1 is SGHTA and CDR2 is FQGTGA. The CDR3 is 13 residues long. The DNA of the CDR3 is TGTGCCAGCAGCCGGGGACTAGCAGAGACCCAGTACTTC. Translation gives CASSRGLAETQYF.

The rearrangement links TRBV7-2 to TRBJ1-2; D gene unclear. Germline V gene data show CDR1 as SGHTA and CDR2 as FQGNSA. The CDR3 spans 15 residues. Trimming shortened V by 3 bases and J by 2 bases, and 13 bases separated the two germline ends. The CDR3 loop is CASSFKLVENYGYTF. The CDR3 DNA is TGTGCCAGCAGCTTTAAATTGGTCGAGAACTATGGCTACACCTTC.

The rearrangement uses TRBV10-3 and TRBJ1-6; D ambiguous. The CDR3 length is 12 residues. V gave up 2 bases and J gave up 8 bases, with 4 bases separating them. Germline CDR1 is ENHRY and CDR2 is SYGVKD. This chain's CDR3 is CAISEVDSPLHF. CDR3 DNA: TGTGCCATCAGTGAGGTCGATTCACCCCTCCACTTT.

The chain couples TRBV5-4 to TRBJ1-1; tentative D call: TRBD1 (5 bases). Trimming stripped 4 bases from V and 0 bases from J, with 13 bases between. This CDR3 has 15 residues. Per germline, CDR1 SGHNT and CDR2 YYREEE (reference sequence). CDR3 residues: CASSLGGLLNTEAFF. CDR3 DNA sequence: TGTGCCAGCAGCCTGGGGGGACTATTGAACACTGAAGCTTTCTTT.

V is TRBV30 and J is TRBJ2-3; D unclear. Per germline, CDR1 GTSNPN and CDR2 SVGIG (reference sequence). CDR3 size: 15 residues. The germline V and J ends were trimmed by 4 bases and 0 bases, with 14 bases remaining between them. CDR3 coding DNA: TGTGCCTGGACGCCGACGGTGACTAGCACAGATACGCAGTATTTT. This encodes CAWTPTVTSTDTQYF.

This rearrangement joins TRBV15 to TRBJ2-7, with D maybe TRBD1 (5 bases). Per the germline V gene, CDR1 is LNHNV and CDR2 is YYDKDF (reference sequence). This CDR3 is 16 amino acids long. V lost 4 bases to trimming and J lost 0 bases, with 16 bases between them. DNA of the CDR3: TGTGCCACCAGCAAAATAACCCGACAGAGCTCCTACGAGCAGTACTTC. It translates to CATSKITRQSSYEQYF.

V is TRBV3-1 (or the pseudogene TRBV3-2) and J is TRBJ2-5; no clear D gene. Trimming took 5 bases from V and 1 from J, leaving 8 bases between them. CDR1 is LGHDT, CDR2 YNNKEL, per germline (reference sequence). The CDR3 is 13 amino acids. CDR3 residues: CASSLRTQETQYF. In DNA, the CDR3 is TGTGCCAGCAGCTTACGCACCCAAGAGACCCAGTACTTC.

The CDR3 protein is CASSPQDRPNTEAFF. The DNA for the CDR3 is TGTGCCAGCTCACCCCAGGACAGACCGAACACTGAAGCTTTCTTT. The chain uses TRBV18 and TRBJ1-1; D may be TRBD1 (6 bases). The CDR3 extends over 15 amino acids. CDR1 KGHSH and CDR2 LQKENI come from the germline V gene. Trimming left V 3 bases short and J 1 base short, with 12 bases between.

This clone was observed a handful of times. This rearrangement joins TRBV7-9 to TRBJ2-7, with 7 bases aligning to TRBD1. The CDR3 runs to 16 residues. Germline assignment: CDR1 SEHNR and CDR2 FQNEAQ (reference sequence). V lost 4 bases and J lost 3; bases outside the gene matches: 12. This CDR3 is CASSSRTGYQDYEQYF. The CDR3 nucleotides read TGTGCCAGCAGCTCCCGGACAGGTTATCAAGACTACGAGCAGTACTTC.

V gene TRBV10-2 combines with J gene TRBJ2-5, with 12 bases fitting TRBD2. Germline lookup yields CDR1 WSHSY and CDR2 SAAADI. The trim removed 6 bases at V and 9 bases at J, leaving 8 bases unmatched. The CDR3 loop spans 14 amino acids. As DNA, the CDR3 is TGCGCCAGCAGGACTAGCGGGGGCGCAGGGGCCCAGTACTTC. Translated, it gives CASRTSGGAGAQYF.

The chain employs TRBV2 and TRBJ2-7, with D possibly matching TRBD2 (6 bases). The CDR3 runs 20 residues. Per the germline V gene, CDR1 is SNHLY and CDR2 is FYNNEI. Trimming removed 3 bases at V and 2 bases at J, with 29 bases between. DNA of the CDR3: TGTGCCAGCAGTGATAGCTTCCCCATCGGGCAGGGAGGTTCCCCCTACGAGCAGTACTTC. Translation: CASSDSFPIGQGGSPYEQYF. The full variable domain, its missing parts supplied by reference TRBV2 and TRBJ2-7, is EPEVTQTPSHQVTQMGQEVILRCVPISNHLYFYWYRQILGQKVEFLVSFYNNEISEKSEIFDDQFSVERPDGSNFTLKIRSTKLEDSAMYFCASSDSFPIGQGGSPYEQYFGPGTRLTVT.

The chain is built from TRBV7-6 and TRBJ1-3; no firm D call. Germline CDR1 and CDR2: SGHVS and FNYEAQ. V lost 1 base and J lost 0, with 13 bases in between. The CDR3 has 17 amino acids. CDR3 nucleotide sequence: TGTGCCAGCAGCTTAGAAGTGAACCCGGGCTCTGGAAACACCATATATTTT. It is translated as CASSLEVNPGSGNTIYF.

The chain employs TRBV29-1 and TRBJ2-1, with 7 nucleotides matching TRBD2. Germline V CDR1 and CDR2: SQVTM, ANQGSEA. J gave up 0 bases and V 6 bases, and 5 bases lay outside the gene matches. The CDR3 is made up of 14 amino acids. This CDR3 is CSVPGTTSYNEQFF. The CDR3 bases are TGCAGCGTACCCGGGACTACCTCCTACAATGAGCAGTTCTTC.

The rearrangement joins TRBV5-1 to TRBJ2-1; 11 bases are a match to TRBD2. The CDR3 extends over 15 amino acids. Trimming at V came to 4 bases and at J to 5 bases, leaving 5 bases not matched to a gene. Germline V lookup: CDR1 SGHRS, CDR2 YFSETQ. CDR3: CASSPLAGADNEQFF. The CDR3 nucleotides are TGCGCCAGCAGCCCACTAGCGGGGGCCGACAATGAGCAGTTCTTC.

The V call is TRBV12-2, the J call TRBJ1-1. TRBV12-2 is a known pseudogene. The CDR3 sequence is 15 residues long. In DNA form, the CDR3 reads TGTGCAAGTCGCTTAGCGCACGGCCTGGGGACTGAAGCTTTCTTT. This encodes CASRLAHGLGTEAFF.

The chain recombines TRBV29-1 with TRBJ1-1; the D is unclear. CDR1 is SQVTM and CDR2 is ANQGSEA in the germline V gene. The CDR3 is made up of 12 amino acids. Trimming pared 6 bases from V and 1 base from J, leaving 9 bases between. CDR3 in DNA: TGCAGCGTGTGGATCCAGAACACTGAAGCTTTCTTT. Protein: CSVWIQNTEAFF.

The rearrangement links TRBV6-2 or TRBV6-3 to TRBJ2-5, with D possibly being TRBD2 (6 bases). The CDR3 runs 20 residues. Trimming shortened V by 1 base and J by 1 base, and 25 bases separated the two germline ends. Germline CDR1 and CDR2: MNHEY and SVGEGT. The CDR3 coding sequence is TGTGCCAGCAGTTACTTGGCCGGGGCCCCCGGAGGGGTAGGCCAAGAGACCCAGTACTTC. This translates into CASSYLAGAPGGVGQETQYF.

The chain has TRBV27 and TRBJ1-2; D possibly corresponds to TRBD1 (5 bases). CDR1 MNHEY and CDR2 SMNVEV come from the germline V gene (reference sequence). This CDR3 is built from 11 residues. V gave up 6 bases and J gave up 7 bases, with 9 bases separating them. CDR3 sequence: CASRTGLGYTF. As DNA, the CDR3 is TGTGCCAGCAGAACGGGACTTGGCTACACCTTC.